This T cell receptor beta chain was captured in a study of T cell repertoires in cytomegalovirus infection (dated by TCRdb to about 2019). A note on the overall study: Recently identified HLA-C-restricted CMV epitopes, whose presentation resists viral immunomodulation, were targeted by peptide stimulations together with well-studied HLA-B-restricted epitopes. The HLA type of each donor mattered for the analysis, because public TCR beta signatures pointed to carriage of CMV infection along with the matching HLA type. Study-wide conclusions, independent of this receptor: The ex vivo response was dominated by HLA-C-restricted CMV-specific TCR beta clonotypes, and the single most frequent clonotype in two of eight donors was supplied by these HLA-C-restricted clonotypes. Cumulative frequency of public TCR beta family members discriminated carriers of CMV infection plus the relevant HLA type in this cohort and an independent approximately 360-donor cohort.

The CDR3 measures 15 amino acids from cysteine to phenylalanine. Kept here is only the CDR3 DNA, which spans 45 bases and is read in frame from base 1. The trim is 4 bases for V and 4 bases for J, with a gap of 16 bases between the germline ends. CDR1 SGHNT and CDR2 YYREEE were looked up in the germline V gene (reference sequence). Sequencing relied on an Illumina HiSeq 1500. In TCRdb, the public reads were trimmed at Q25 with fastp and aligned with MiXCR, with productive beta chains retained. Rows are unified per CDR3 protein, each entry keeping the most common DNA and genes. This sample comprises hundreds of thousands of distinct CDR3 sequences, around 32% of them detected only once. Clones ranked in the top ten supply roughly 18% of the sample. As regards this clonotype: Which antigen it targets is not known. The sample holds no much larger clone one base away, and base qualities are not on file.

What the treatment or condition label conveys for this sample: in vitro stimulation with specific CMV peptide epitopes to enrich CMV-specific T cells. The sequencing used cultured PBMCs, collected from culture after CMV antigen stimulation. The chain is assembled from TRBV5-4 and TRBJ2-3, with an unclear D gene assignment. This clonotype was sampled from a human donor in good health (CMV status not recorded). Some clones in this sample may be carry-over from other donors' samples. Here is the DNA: TGTGCCAGCAGCCGAAACGTTGGCCATTCAGATACGCAGTATTTT. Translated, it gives CASSRNVGHSDTQYF. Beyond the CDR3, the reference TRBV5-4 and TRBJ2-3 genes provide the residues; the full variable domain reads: ETGVTQSPTHLIKTRGQQVTLRCSSQSGHNTVSWYQQALGQGPQFIFQYYREEENGRGNFPPRFSGLQFPNYSSELNVNALELDDSALYLCASSRNVGHSDTQYFGPGTRLTVL.